The 7 T cell receptor beta chains in this list originate from one sample, sequenced in a study of cytomegalovirus exposure and HLA in healthy donors. Sequencing was performed with immunoSEQ multiplex PCR; in TCRdb, only in-frame clones are kept and a portion is missing. Among 89,000 or so clones listed, approximately 93% were seen once. The sequencing input was PBMCs. The receptors originated from a woman aged 30 to 39 in good health and CMV-seropositive.

The CDR3 DNA reads TGCGCCAGCAGCCAAATGGGGCTAGCGGGGTACAATGAGCAGTTCTTC. Protein sequence: CASSQMGLAGYNEQFF. The rearrangement joins TRBV4-1 to TRBJ2-1; 9 nucleotides match TRBD2. The length of the CDR3 is 16 residues. Germline CDR1 MGHRA, CDR2 YSYEKL. With V trimmed by 2 bases and J by 4 bases, 6 bases remained unmatched.

The V gene is TRBV6-5, the J gene TRBJ2-1; TRBD2 agrees at 8 bases. CDR3 length equals 13 residues. J was trimmed by 5 bases and V by 8 bases; bases with no gene match: 5. The germline gives CDR1 MNHEY, CDR2 SVGAGI. The CDR3 spells CASRREGNNEQFF. The CDR3 DNA is TGTGCCAGCCGACGGGAGGGGAACAATGAGCAGTTCTTC.

The rearrangement uses TRBV4-3 and TRBJ2-7; no clear D. CDR1 and CDR2 (germline): LGHNA, YSLEER. This CDR3 has 14 residues. Trimming removed 0 bases at V and 4 bases at J, with 10 bases between. The CDR3 DNA sequence: TGCGCCAGCAGCCAAGATGCACACATATACGAGCAGTACTTC. It encodes CASSQDAHIYEQYF.

V gene TRBV27 combines with J gene TRBJ2-2; possibly TRBD1 for D (6 bases). Trimming pared 8 bases from V and 0 bases from J, leaving 13 bases between. CDR1 is MNHEY and CDR2 is SMNVEV in the germline V gene (reference sequence). The CDR3 contains 15 residues. The CDR3 is CASGSEGANTGELFF. CDR3 nucleotide sequence: TGTGCCAGCGGAAGCGAGGGGGCGAACACCGGGGAGCTGTTTTTT.

V and J are TRBV5-6 and TRBJ1-2, with TRBD1 matching 7 bases. Looked up from germline, CDR1 is SGHDT and CDR2 is YYEEEE. The CDR3 is 14 residues long. V was clipped by 1 base and J by 5 bases; unmatched bases: 5. The CDR3 DNA sequence: TGTGCCAGCAGCTTGACAGGGGAGTGGTATGGCTACACCTTC. This gives the protein CASSLTGEWYGYTF.

The J gene is TRBJ2-4, the V gene TRBV4-3; perhaps TRBD2 as D (5 bases). This CDR3 comprises 15 residues. The V end lost 4 bases, the J end lost 3 bases, and 13 bases lay between the germline ends. Germline CDR1 LGHNA, CDR2 YSLEER. The chain's CDR3 is CASSPSEGIKNIQYF. DNA of the CDR3: TGCGCCAGCAGCCCGTCAGAGGGCATCAAAAACATTCAGTACTTC.

This chain connects TRBV5-4 to TRBJ2-1; TRBD1 agrees at 9 bases. The V gene's germline CDR1 is SGHNT and CDR2 YYREEE (reference sequence). V was pared by 0 bases and J by 10 bases, with 14 bases of the junction left unmatched. The CDR3 totals 17 residues. CDR3 amino acids: CASSLDLDRGFPGEQFF. In DNA, the CDR3 is TGTGCCAGCAGCTTGGATCTGGACAGGGGTTTCCCAGGGGAGCAGTTCTTC.